A selection of T cell receptor beta chains follows, all from one sample in a study of Ad26.COV2.S vaccination and SARS-CoV-2 variants. Assay used: immunoSEQ multiplex PCR; TCRdb lists only in-frame clones, some missing. The sample lists 350,000 to 550,000 clones, nearly 90% occurring once. The sequenced sample was peripheral blood, obtained in a trial of Ad26.COV2.S vaccine versus placebo. All receptors come from a person aged 18-60 years who received the Ad26.COV2.S COVID-19 vaccine or a placebo. CDR3s include the opening cysteine and the closing phenylalanine or tryptophan. The size of a clone is reported for some rows only, either as once, few or many, or as a class for expanded clones.

clone_size | v_call | cdr3_aa
- | TRBV19 | CASSPGRNSGANVLTF
once | TRBV20-1 | CSASPGWGGELFF
- | TRBV2 | CASRVQGGGDQPQHF
- | TRBV7-9 | CASSLGRVQPQHF
once | TRBV9 | CASSVGGRRQGANYGYTF
- | TRBV7-8 | CASSFRRGDDYNEQFF
- | TRBV27 | CATGSSYNSPLHF
once | TRBV18 | CASSPMGSGILGNIQYF
- | TRBV12-5 | CASGFSGSETQYF
- | TRBV25-1 | CASTGQVNSPLHF
- | TRBV10-3 | CAISRTDTQYF
once | TRBV5-1 | CASSGNREANYGYTF
- | TRBV12-5 | CASGTPGQPYGYTF
once | TRBV20-1 | CSTSTQGTYNEQFF
- | TRBV29-1 | CSVAGSNQPQHF
- | TRBV7-2 | CASSSNDRVREKLFF
- | TRBV7-6 | CASSLAWGQGFEAFF
- | TRBV18 | CASSPPAVRWEDLNTEAFF
- | TRBV5-6 | CASSFQGLDYGYTF
- | TRBV28 | CASSSPGTGDEKLFF
- | TRBV4-3 | CASSQASRVYTGELFF
- | TRBV5-1 | CASRGTWGGGNIQYF
few | TRBV18 | CASSPPQNTEAFF
- | TRBV7-2 | CASSTRVGLTGELFF
- | TRBV20-1 | CSASYSNQPQHF
- | TRBV7-9 | CASSLGVGGSGDNQPQHF
- | TRBV9 | CASYSACEGAKNIQYF
- | TRBV6-1 | CASSEIPQETYQPQHF
- | TRBV7-2 | CASSFPETSTHHNEQFF
- | TRBV7-9 | CASSPPDREDYGYTF
- | TRBV27 | CASSPAIRGDEQYF
- | TRBV5-1 | CASSLGWSRDEQFF
- | TRBV7-9 | CASSLTSGSWVTQYF